This T cell receptor beta chain was recorded in a study of CD8+CD57+ T cells in acquired aplastic anemia. Study-level information: DNA recovered from sorted CD4+ and CD8+ cells had a mean of 3.2 ug.

Genomic DNA constituted the template upon which TCR beta VDJ and CDR3 profiling was performed. MiXCR, applied by TCRdb to the reads, yields one record per CDR3 protein. This sample carries more than 100,000 distinct CDR3 sequences, around 41% of them seen once, and the ten largest clones take 7.5% to 9.5%. This TCR came from a human donor in good health, serving as a control. Sequencing used sorted CD4+, CD8+, or CD8+CD57+ T cells (not recorded which) from PBMCs.

The chain's CDR3 is CAQAGAEAFF. CDR3 DNA sequence: TGCGCGCAGGCGGGCGCTGAAGCTTTCTTT. This rearrangement joins TRBV10-1 to TRBJ1-1; D gene ambiguous. The CDR3 is made up of 10 amino acids. Germline V lookup: CDR1 WNHNN, CDR2 SYGVQD (reference sequence).